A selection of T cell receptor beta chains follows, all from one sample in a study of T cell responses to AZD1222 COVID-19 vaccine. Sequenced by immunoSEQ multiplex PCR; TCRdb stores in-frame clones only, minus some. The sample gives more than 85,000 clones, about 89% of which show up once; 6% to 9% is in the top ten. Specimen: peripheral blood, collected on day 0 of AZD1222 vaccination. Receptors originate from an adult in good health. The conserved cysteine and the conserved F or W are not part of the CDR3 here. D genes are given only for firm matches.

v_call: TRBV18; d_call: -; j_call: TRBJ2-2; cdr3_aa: ASSPPGTFTGELF
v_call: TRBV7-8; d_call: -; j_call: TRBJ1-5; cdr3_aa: ASSPSAESGSQPQH
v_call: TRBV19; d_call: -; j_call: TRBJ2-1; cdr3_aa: ASSRSGPDSYNEQF
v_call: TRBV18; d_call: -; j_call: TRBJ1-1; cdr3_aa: ASSPKILESEAF
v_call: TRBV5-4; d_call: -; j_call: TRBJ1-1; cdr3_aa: ASSSRGSEAF
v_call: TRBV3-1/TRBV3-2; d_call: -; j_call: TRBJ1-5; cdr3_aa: ASSQGDRLNQPQH
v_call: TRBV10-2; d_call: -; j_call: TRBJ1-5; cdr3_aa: ASSPSRVDQPQH
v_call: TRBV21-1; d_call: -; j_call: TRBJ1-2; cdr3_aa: ASTAGHTYGYT
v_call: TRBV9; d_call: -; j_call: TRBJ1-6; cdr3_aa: ASSVGQGNSPLH
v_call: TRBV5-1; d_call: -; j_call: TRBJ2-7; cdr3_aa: ASSFEVSSYEQY
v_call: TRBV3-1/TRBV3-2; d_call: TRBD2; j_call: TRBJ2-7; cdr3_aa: ASSQVLTSGSYEQY
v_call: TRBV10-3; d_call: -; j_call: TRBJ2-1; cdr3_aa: AITTGPGGEQF
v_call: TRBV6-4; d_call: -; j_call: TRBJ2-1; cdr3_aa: ASSVDPANEQF
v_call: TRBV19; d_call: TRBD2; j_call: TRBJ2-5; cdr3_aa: ASSRGTSGTETQY
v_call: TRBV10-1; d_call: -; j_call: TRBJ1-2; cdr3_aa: ASSESSSYGYT
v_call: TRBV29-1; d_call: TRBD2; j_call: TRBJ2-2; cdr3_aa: SVGTSGRTGELF
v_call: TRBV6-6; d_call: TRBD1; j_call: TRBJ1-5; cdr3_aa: ASRPTGGYSNQPQH
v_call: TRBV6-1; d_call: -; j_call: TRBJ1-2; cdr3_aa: ASNQGDRVGYT
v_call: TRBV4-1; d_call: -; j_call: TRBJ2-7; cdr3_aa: ASSQAAGYSYEQY
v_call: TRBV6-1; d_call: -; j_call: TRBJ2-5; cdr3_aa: ASSEAAGAGHETQY
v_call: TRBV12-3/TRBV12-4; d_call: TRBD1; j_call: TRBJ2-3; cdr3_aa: ASSYRGNTQY
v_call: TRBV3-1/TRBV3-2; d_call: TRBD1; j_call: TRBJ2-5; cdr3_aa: ASSPWTGSRETQY
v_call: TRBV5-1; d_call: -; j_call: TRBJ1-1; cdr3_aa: ASSPNGQINTEAF
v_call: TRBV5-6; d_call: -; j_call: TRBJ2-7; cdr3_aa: ASNVRDRPLKQY
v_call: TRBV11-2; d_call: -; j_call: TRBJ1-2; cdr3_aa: ASSHDPGTAGYT
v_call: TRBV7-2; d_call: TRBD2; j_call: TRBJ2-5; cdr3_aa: ASSLRAGGQETQY
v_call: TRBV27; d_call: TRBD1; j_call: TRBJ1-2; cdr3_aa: ASSSGTGGAYYGYT
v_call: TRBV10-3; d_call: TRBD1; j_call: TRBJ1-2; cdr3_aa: ASVGTGALYGYT
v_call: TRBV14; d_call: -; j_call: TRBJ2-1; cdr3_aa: ASSQDGQVSSYNEQF
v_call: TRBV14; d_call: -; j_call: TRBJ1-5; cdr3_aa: ASSLGFGSNQPQH
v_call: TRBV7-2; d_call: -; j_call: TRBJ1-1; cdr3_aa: ASRRTDMNTEAF